The sequence of this T cell receptor beta chain was determined in a study of shared clonotypes between healthy human individuals (dated by TCRdb to the early 2020s). With respect to the entire study: A few men and two women, aged 18 to 49 years, made up the cohort. For each donor, three plates each were used for CD4 naive and CD4 memory, two plates were used for CD8 naive, and one plate was used for CD8 memory. Blood TCR repertoires of about 5 healthy adults were deeply sequenced to estimate repertoire size and the extent of clonotype sharing between individuals. Libraries were prepared and TCR repertoires were sequenced by different laboratories using diverse techniques, in order to increase sequencing depth and limit assay-specific biases. Per donor, leukapheresis produced somewhere between about 0.94 and 9.5 billion PBMCs. Overall study outcomes, separate from this receptor: Sampling was restricted to blood, and TCR repertoires in tissue are likely to differ from TCR repertoires in blood. Pairwise subsampling indicated that sequencing depth was expected to affect the degree of clonotype sharing among donors. The genetic and exposure-history diversity represented was limited by the small number of donors. When several donors were compared, the shared fraction of clonotypes was around 5.1% for naive CD4, around 4% for naive CD8, 2% to 2.5% for memory CD4, and 0.4% for memory CD8. Even with the large sequencing depth, rarefaction of the sorted-subset datasets indicated that sequencing was incomplete. Higher generation probabilities were observed for clonotypes shared by all four sorted-subset donors than for non-shared clonotypes. Estimated clonotype richness was generally larger for naive than for memory subsets.

Trimming takes 6 bases off V and 8 bases off J; junction bases not matched to a gene: 12. Reading from cysteine to phenylalanine, the CDR3 counts 15 amino acids. Only CDR3 DNA remains: 45 bases, in frame from the first base. CDR1 and CDR2 were assigned from the germline V gene as MNHEY and SVGAGI. CD8 naive samples were obtained by positive selection for CCR7 among CD45RO-negative cells, yielding a CD45RA+CCR7+ population from which TemRA cells were excluded. The donors were healthy, HIV-negative adults who had no recently reported acute infections or vaccinations. Only Caucasian adults living in Nashville, Tennessee, USA were represented among the donors. Blood was obtained by leukapheresis, after which PBMCs were separated by Ficoll-Histopaque density gradient centrifugation and cryopreserved in liquid nitrogen vapor phase. Analytical flow cytometry was used to check the purity and quantity of each magnetically sorted T cell population. From each sorted fraction, genomic DNA was isolated and quantified by UV absorbance on a Nanodrop 2000c.

Points on this clone: It has no known antigen specificity. No base-level quality is on record; no much larger clone is a single base apart.

Using the deep immunoSEQ assay, multiplex PCR amplified TCR CDR3 regions from genomic DNA. Genomic DNA extracted from each cell subset was distributed evenly over all wells of several immunoSEQ 96-well plates, and each plate served as one replicate. For sorted subsets, approximately 200 ng of genomic DNA, equivalent to 30,000 or so T cell genomes, went into each replicate PCR. Purified libraries were quantified with a Qubit 3.0 fluorometer, sized on a Bioanalyzer 2100, and re-quantified with the KAPA Library Quantification kit. Every immunoSEQ 96-well plate was sequenced on a separate single-read 150-cycle Illumina NextSeq 550 flow cell. As for how the authors treated the data: The immunoSEQ output contained only junctional sequences without quality scores, so filtering could not match that applied to full-length reads. Sequences were annotated with PyIR, a Python wrapper for IgBLAST v1.9, using IMGT germline references to assign V/J genes and CDR3. Any read was removed if the V/J assignment was weak (E-value above 1e-6), the CDR3 was missing, or the read contained stop codons, out-of-frame junctions, or ambiguous translated residues. A V3J clonotype was defined by an identical inferred V gene, J gene, and CDR3 amino acid sequence. Percentage overlap between repertoires was computed as shared unique clonotypes divided by the size of the smaller repertoire. Three approaches were used to assess repertoire richness: RTK rarefaction, the Chao1 estimator, and Recon v2.1 estimates of unobserved clonotypes. For all TCRbeta clonotypes obtained by the gDNA method from several donors, generation probabilities were computed with OLGA. TCRdb holds this immuneACCESS table with in-frame rearrangements only. Some clones are missing; in checked studies, unresolved V genes explain under half, and the rest has no known cause. V, J and clone size derive from that table, while D and trimming were established from the DNA sequence. This sample is represented by about 1,900,000 clones; about 95% of them were singletons. 1.2% of the sample comes from the top ten.

The sequence was collected from a man aged 18-30 years in good health. Sequenced material: naive CD8+ T cells sorted from blood. Explained via the paper, the cell subset or site label denotes: CD45RA+CCR7+. The chain is encoded by TRBV6-5 joined to TRBJ1-4; 7 central nucleotides agree with TRBD1. The nucleotide sequence reads as follows: TGTGCCAGCAGCCCTGGGGGAGGGGGCGAGGAAAAACTGTTTTTT. Translated, this is CASSPGGGGEEKLFF.